This T cell receptor beta chain was recovered during a study of tumor and adjacent non-tumor tissue in lung cancer. There are 14 residues in the CDR3. Germline-derived CDR1 and CDR2 are SGHAT and FQNNGV. This sample's RNA came from whole unsorted tissue. Distant lung tissue was collected more than 3 cm away from the tumor edge. Details on this clonotype: Its target is not known. As the CDR3 is not closed by the conserved phenylalanine or tryptophan, this likely results from a read error.

Study-wide results and limits: TCR diversity was significantly greater in tumor than normal lung tissue.

A modified ARM-PCR protocol with three rounds of nested PCR amplified TCRbeta. TCRdb reprocessed the multiplex PCR reads with MiXCR, giving one entry per CDR3 protein. This sample has about 60,000 distinct CDR3 sequences, with around 64% found just once. The TCR comes from a man aged 65-85 years with non-small cell lung cancer. Input material: distant non-tumor lung tissue. The chain uses TRBV11-2 and TRBJ2-7; the match to TRBD2 covers 8 bases. The CDR3 reads CTSSLRGGSFEQYS. CDR3 nucleotides: TGTACCAGCAGCCTCCGGGGGGGAAGCTTCGAGCAGTACTCC.